One and the same sample provided the 12 T cell receptor beta chains below, sequenced in a study of blood T cells in healthy people across ages. The authors ran a second PCR of 7 to 11 cycles using a sample-barcoded 5' primer and a J-beta primer mix. TCRdb used MiXCR to reprocess the 5' RACE reads, holding one entry per CDR3 protein. The data contain approximately 1,000,000 distinct CDR3 sequences, 45% of them seen just once; the ten biggest clones take up about 19%. Sequencing was performed on blood. All receptors derive from an older woman in good health.

The chain recombines TRBV5-1 with TRBJ2-7; possible D gene TRBD1, 6 bases. Germline V lookup: CDR1 SGHRS, CDR2 YFSETQ. Between the trimmed V and J ends, which lost 7 bases and 3 bases, there was a span of 17 bases. This CDR3 comprises 14 residues. The CDR3 loop reads CASGKGPGVYEQYF. The CDR3 region has the DNA TGCGCCAGCGGAAAGGGGCCAGGGGTCTACGAGCAGTACTTC.

The rearrangement joins TRBV11-1 to TRBJ2-5; no reliable D call. Trimming left V 3 bases short and J 1 base short, with 12 bases between. Germline loops: CDR1 SGHAT, CDR2 FQDESV (reference sequence). This CDR3 has 15 amino acids. CDR3 DNA sequence: TGTGCCAGCAGCTTTTCAGCGACTTTCCAAGAGACCCAGTACTTC. As protein: CASSFSATFQETQYF.

This chain connects TRBV5-1 to TRBJ1-3; D gene uncertain. Trimming removed 0 bases from V and 0 bases from J, with 13 bases in between. The germline V gene encodes CDR1 SGHRS and CDR2 YFSETQ. The CDR3 totals 17 residues. CDR3 coding DNA: TGCGCCAGCAGCTTGGGAGGGCAGCCATTCTCTGGAAACACCATATATTTT. It is translated as CASSLGGQPFSGNTIYF.

This clonotype occurred many times. The chain combines TRBV20-1 with TRBJ2-3; D is tentatively TRBD1 or TRBD2 (6 bases each). Germline V CDR1 and CDR2: DFQATT, SNEGSKA (reference sequence). This CDR3 spans 16 amino acids. V was cut by 0 bases and J by 0 bases, with 13 bases left in between. CDR3 protein: CSARDMRGASTDTQYF. The CDR3 DNA follows: TGCAGTGCTAGAGATATGAGGGGGGCTAGCACAGATACGCAGTATTTT.

The chain combines TRBV6-5 with TRBJ1-2; 10 bases fit TRBD1. Germline V lookup: CDR1 MNHEY, CDR2 SVGAGI. This CDR3 is built from 14 residues. Losses at the gene ends were 2 bases for V and 5 bases for J; bases not matched to a gene: 2. The CDR3 DNA reads TGTGCCAGCAGTTACCGGACAGGGGGGTATGGCTACACCTTC. Translating gives CASSYRTGGYGYTF.

There are a few counts of this clonotype. The chain couples TRBV13 to TRBJ2-5; 10 positions agree with TRBD2. CDR3 size: 16 residues. The germline gives CDR1 PRHDT, CDR2 FYEKMQ (reference sequence). V dropped 3 bases and J dropped 1; count of bases not matched to a gene: 5. Written as DNA, the CDR3 is TGTGCCAGCAGCTTTCGGACTAGCGGTACCCAAGAGACCCAGTACTTC. This encodes CASSFRTSGTQETQYF.

This clonotype was seen a handful of times. The gene calls are TRBV6-1 and TRBJ2-7; 7 nucleotides agree with TRBD1. Germline values: CDR1 MNHNS, CDR2 SASEGT. The CDR3 loop spans 14 amino acids. V lost 3 bases, J lost 4 bases, and 6 bases stayed unmatched. In DNA form, the CDR3 reads TGTGCCAGCAGTGATGCAGGGGGTTGGTACGAGCAGTACTTC. As protein: CASSDAGGWYEQYF.

This clonotype was counted a few times. CDR3 DNA: TGCAGCGCCGGGACACGTAAGACCTTAGGAGAGACCCAGTACTTC. It is translated as CSAGTRKTLGETQYF. The V and J genes are TRBV29-1 and TRBJ2-5; the D gene is possibly TRBD1 (6 bases). The V end was cut by 7 bases, the J end by 4 bases, with 22 bases between. This CDR3 is built from 15 residues. The germline V gene has CDR1 SQVTM and CDR2 ANQGSEA.

A few counts support this clonotype. Written as DNA, the CDR3 is TGTGCCAGCAGCTTAGCCATAGGAGGCAGCGTCTACGAGCAGTACTTC. Protein sequence: CASSLAIGGSVYEQYF. J is TRBJ2-4 and V is TRBV11-1; perhaps TRBD2 as D (5 bases). The tail of the sequence fits TRBJ2-7 better, so the J call may be wrong. Germline lookup yields CDR1 SGHAT and CDR2 FQDESV (reference sequence). This CDR3 has 16 amino acids.

This clonotype was recorded a few times. The V and J genes are TRBV3-1 and TRBJ1-2, with a possible D match to TRBD1 (5 bases). The CDR3 loop spans 15 amino acids. Between the trimmed V and J ends, which lost 1 base and 8 bases, there was a span of 17 bases. Germline-derived CDR1 and CDR2 are LGHDT and YNNKEL (reference sequence). The CDR3 sequence: CASSQGGGGRSGYTF. In DNA form, the CDR3 reads TGTGCCAGCAGCCAAGGAGGTGGGGGACGTAGCGGCTACACCTTC.

The table lists this clonotype with a few counts. The CDR3 loop reads CAISDSAYEQYF. CDR3 DNA: TGTGCCATCAGTGACAGCGCCTACGAGCAGTACTTC. This sequence joins TRBV10-3 and TRBJ2-7; D is undetermined. The CDR3 length is 12 residues. The V gene lost 3 bases and the J gene lost 2 bases, with 5 bases spanning the gap. The germline gives CDR1 ENHRY, CDR2 SYGVKD.

This clonotype was detected a few times. The chain couples TRBV13 to TRBJ1-4; no clear D gene. The CDR3 is 13 residues long. V was pared by 4 bases and J by 8 bases, with 11 bases between. The germline CDR1 and CDR2 sequences are PRHDT and FYEKMQ (reference sequence). This CDR3 is CASSSRTGEKLFF. The DNA for the CDR3 is TGTGCCAGCAGCTCCCGGACGGGGGAAAAACTGTTTTTT.